This TCR beta chain was retrieved from a study of spatial heterogeneity in lung cancer. In the study overall: The study consistently detected more beta-chain than alpha-chain sequences.

Time point defined: sample taken at primary tumor resection. The CDR3 is 15 amino acids. CDR1 is MNHEY and CDR2 is SVGAGI in the germline V gene. The V segment lost 0 bases and the J segment 4 bases; nucleotides outside the gene matches: 1. This clonotype has ten or more counts. Antigen: not known. Every molecule of TCR cDNA had its own unique molecular identifier. TCRdb re-derived calls from the 5' RACE reads in MiXCR, one entry per CDR3 protein. The sample has roughly 25,000 distinct CDR3 sequences; roughly 4.7% are singletons. General study findings and limits: More often at tumor resection than at routine follow-up, ubiquitous expanded tumor TCRs were detected in the blood.

The receptor's source is a male donor with early-stage non-small cell lung cancer. The rearrangement uses TRBV6-5 and TRBJ1-1, with 11 bases aligning to TRBD1. The sequencing used PBMCs, collected at surgery. The CDR3 sequence is CASSYSGQGATEAFF. The DNA of the CDR3 is TGTGCCAGCAGTTACTCCGGACAGGGGGCCACTGAAGCTTTCTTT.